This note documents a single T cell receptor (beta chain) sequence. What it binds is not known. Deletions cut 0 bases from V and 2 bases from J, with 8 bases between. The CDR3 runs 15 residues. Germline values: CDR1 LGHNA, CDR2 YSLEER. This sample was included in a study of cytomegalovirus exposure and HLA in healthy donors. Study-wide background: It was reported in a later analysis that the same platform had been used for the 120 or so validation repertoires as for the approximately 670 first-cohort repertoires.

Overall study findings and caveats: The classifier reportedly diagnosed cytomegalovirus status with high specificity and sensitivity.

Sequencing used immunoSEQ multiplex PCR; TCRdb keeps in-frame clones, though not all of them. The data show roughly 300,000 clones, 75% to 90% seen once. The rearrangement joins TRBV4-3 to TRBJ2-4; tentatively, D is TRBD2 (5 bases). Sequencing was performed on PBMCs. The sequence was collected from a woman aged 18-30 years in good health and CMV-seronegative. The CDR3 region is CASSQEATTKNIQYF. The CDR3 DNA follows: TGCGCCAGCAGCCAAGAGGCGACTACCAAAAACATTCAGTACTTC.